The entry that follows covers one TCR beta chain sequence. Its antigen is not identified. CDR1 and CDR2 from the germline V gene are SGDLS and YYNGEE. CDR3 size: 14 residues. The sample comes from a study of monozygotic twins with inflammatory bowel disease. Findings of the study overall: IBD patients shared fewer clonotypes with others than healthy twins, especially with disease activity.

TCRdb derives one entry per CDR3 protein from the 5' RACE reads, leaving out DNA. In all, the sample yields approximately 380,000 distinct CDR3 sequences. Someone took a 2.5 ml blood sample from each of the donors. The TCR sequence derives from a human donor with ulcerative colitis or Crohn's disease, or a healthy co-twin of an affected twin (not recorded which). Sequencing was done on a sample of blood. The chain joins TRBV9 to TRBJ2-1; the TCRdb D gene call, TRBD1, has no DNA to confirm it. CDR3: CIKQIRGRENEQFF.